The entry that follows covers one T cell receptor beta chain sequence. Method: immunoSEQ multiplex PCR; TCRdb's copy keeps in-frame clones and lacks some. The sample yields more than 85,000 clones, 70% to 80% seen once. The sample comes from a study of blood T cell repertoires in COVID-19. The CDR3 length is 13 residues. Trimming took off 0 bases at V and 6 bases at J, with 9 bases between the two ends. Germline CDR1 SGHTA, CDR2 FQGNSA. The receptor was isolated from a woman in her sixties with acute or convalescent COVID-19. The source material was peripheral blood. The rearrangement uses TRBV7-2 and TRBJ2-7; D not resolved. The CDR3 sequence is CASSLALNSEQYF. In DNA form, the CDR3 reads TGTGCCAGCAGCTTAGCGCTAAACAGCGAGCAGTACTTC.